This is a list of T cell receptor beta chains from one sample in a study of identical twins. MiXCR was run by TCRdb on the 5' RACE reads, yielding one entry per CDR3 protein. In the table there are 200,000 to 250,000 distinct CDR3 sequences, roughly 7% of which are singletons. This sample also appeared in a second study, on yellow fever vaccine responses in identical twins.

The sample taken for sequencing was memory (CD45RO+) T cells sorted from blood. These receptors were collected from a woman aged 18-29 years in good health. Both conserved end residues are part of each CDR3. Some rows have no size entry. The others give once, few or many, or a class for an expanded clone.

v_call clone_size cdr3_aa
TRBV12-3/TRBV12-4 many CASSFAGGNTGELFF
TRBV6-2/TRBV6-3 many CASSYSASSHEQFF
TRBV24-1 few CATSDLRGRADTQYF
TRBV9 many CASSISGRKTGELFF
TRBV2 . CASSYADREQYF
TRBV5-6 many CASSLVVSGGYTF
TRBV5-1 many CASSSSTGGGNEKLFF
TRBV7-9 many CASSRQGDFNEQFF
TRBV5-6 many CASSIGEKLFF
TRBV5-6 few CASSLYWGSSTEAFF
TRBV7-9 . CASSLDVGPTDTQYF
TRBV28 many CASSLLQGEDQETQYF
TRBV6-5 . CASSYNRNGGRQFF
TRBV20-1 . CSADGLAGFDEQFF
TRBV27 . CASSTGRLQAEAFF
TRBV7-9 many CASSLDGTSGSYEQYF
TRBV6-1 few CASRTSGRHGTSTDTQYF
TRBV28 many CASSPLAGVTDTQYF
TRBV7-2 few CASSFRREQFF
TRBV20-1 many CSAKTGTGETGELFF
TRBV9 many CASSAREAGVLETQYF
TRBV6-5 few CASSYLKGHNSPLHF
TRBV28 . CASSFLGAQYF
TRBV6-1 . CASSVWDGETQYF
TRBV2 few CASSGVGTNIQYF